This TCR beta chain derives from a study of blood T cell repertoires in COVID-19. Study background: The United States, Italy and Spain supplied acute and convalescent COVID-19 samples.

This clone has a single count. CDR1 is SGHTS and CDR2 is YDEGEE in the germline V gene. V lost 2 bases to trimming and J lost 3 bases; unmatched junction nucleotides: 2. CDR3 size: 14 residues. As processed by the authors: Reference gene primers were amplified, and this amplification served to estimate nucleated cell counts. Using immunoSEQ multiplex PCR, the repertoire was profiled, and TCRdb retains in-frame clones only, with some absent. For V, J and clone size, that table is used; D and trimming come from the DNA. This table holds nearly 15,000 clones, 70% to 90% found once. The specimen sequenced was peripheral blood. The receptor's source is a human donor in a cohort sampled during active COVID-19. This chain connects TRBV5-8 to TRBJ2-1, with 7 bases fitting TRBD2. The CDR3 DNA reads as TGTGCCAGCAGCTTCGAGCGGGGCTACAATGAGCAGTTCTTC. The encoded protein is CASSFERGYNEQFF. The entire variable domain, with the rest obtained from reference TRBV5-8 and TRBJ2-1, is as follows: EAGVTQSPTHLIKTRGQQATLRCSPISGHTSVYWYQQALGLGLQFLLWYDEGEERNRGNFPPRFSGRQFPNYSSELNVNALELEDSALYLCASSFERGYNEQFFGPGTRLTVL.